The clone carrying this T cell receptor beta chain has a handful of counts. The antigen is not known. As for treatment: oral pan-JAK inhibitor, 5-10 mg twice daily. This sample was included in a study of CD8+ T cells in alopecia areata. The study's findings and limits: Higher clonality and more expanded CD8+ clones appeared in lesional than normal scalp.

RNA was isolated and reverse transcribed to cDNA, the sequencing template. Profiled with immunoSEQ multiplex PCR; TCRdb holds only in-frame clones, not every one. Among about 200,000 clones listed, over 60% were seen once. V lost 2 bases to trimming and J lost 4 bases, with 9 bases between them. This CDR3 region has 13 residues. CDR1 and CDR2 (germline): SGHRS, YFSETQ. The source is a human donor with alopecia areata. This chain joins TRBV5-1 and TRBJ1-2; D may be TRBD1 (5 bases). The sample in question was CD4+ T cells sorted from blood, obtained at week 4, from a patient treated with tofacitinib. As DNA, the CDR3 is TGCGCCAGCAGCTTCGGGGCCATCTATGGCTACACCTTC. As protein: CASSFGAIYGYTF.